Each of the 4 T cell receptor beta chains below was sequenced from the same sample in a study of graft-versus-host responses after intestinal transplantation (dated by TCRdb to the early 2020s). The library relied on the immunoSEQ multiplex PCR assay. TCRdb's version of the immuneACCESS table is confined to in-frame rearrangements and falls short of the full clone set. An unresolved V gene accounts for under half of the shortfall where checked; the remainder is of unknown origin. The sample profile shows 3,700 or so clones; about 22% of them were found once. The top ten constitute less than 6% of the sample. The sample's time point, from its label and the paper: cells obtained before transplantation from donor or recipient. This specimen was alloreactive CD4+ T cells from a mixed lymphocyte reaction culture, taken before transplantation. The cell subset or site label, read with the paper, signifies: CFSE-low proliferating T cells sorted from roughly six-day pre-transplant mixed lymphocyte reaction (GvH or HvG direction). The source of these receptors is a human patient who was an organ donor for intestinal transplantation.

This chain connects TRBV7-8 to TRBJ2-7, with 8 bases matching TRBD2. This CDR3 spans 18 amino acids. CDR1 and CDR2 from the germline V gene are SGHVS and FQNEAQ. V dropped 1 base and J dropped 6; count of bases not matched to a gene: 17. CDR3 residues: CASSLGLGNGGGPSEQYV. Here the CDR3 DNA reads TGTGCCAGCAGCTTAGGACTAGGGAACGGGGGGGGCCCGAGCGAGCAGTACGTC.

V gene TRBV7-2 combines with J gene TRBJ1-2; 10 positions agree with TRBD1. Trimming removed 1 base from V and 4 bases from J; junction bases left unmatched: 0. The CDR3 extends over 14 amino acids. The V gene's germline CDR1 is SGHTA and CDR2 FQGNSA. CDR3 loop: CASSLGTGGYGYTF. CDR3 sequence (DNA): TGTGCCAGCAGCTTAGGGACAGGGGGCTATGGCTACACCTTC. Full variable domain (missing parts from reference TRBV7-2 and TRBJ1-2): GAGVSQSPSNKVTEKGKDVELRCDPISGHTALYWYRQSLGQGLEFLIYFQGNSAPDKSGLPSDRFSAERTGGSVSTLTIQRTQQEDSAVYLCASSLGTGGYGYTFGSGTRLTVV.

This clone was observed a few times. The genes are TRBV28 and TRBJ2-2; tentative D call: TRBD1 (6 bases). The germline CDR1 and CDR2 sequences are MDHEN and SYDVKM. The CDR3 consists of 14 residues. V dropped 8 bases and J dropped 0 bases, with 10 bases sitting between them. CDR3 in amino acids: CASVGTPNTGELFF. The CDR3 nucleotides read TGTGCCAGCGTCGGGACACCGAACACCGGGGAGCTGTTTTTT.

This clone was observed a handful of times. The rearrangement uses TRBV28 and TRBJ2-3; TRBD2 is a possible D gene (6 bases). From germline, CDR1 is MDHEN and CDR2 SYDVKM. The CDR3 extends over 14 amino acids. The V end lost 5 bases, the J end lost 7 bases, and 16 bases lay between the germline ends. CDR3 sequence reads: CASSPPPTSYTQYF. CDR3 DNA sequence: TGTGCCAGCAGTCCACCACCTACTAGCTATACGCAGTATTTT.